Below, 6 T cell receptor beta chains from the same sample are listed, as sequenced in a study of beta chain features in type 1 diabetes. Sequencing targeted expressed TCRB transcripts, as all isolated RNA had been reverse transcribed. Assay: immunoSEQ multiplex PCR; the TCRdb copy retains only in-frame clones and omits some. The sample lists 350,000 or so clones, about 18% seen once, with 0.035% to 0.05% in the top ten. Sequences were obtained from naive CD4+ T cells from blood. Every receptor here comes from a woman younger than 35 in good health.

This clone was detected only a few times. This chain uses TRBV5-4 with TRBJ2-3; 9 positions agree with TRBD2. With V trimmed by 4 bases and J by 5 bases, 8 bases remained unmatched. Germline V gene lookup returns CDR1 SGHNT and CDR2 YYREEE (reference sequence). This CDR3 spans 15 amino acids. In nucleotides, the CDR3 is TGTGCCAGCAGCCCCGCGGGGGGGCTAGGAGATACGCAGTATTTT. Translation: CASSPAGGLGDTQYF.

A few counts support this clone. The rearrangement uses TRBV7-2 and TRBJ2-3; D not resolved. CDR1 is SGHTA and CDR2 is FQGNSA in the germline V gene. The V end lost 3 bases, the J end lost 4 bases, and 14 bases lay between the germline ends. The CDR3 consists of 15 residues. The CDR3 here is CASSFREHVSDTQYF. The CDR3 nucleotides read TGTGCCAGCAGCTTTCGAGAGCATGTATCAGATACGCAGTATTTT.

CDR3 coding DNA: TGTGCCAGCAGCGAGGGGCCGACGAACTATGGCTACACCTTC. It translates to CASSEGPTNYGYTF. The rearrangement uses TRBV9 and TRBJ1-2, with a tentative D call TRBD1 (5 bases). The V gene lost 3 bases and the J gene lost 2 bases, with 11 bases spanning the gap. The CDR3 loop spans 14 amino acids. Germline V gene lookup returns CDR1 SGDLS and CDR2 YYNGEE.

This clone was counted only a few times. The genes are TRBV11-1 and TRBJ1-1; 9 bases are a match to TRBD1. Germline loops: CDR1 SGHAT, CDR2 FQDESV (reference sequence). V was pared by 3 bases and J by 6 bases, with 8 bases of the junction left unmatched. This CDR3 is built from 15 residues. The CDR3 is CASSFYRGRSPEAFF. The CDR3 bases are TGTGCCAGCAGCTTTTACAGGGGGCGAAGCCCTGAAGCTTTCTTT.

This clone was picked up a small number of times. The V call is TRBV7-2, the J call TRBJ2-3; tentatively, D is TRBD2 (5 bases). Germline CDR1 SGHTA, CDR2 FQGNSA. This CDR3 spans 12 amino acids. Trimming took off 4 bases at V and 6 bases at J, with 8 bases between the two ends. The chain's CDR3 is CASSSQRDTQYF. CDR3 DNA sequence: TGTGCCAGCAGCTCCCAGCGGGATACGCAGTATTTT.

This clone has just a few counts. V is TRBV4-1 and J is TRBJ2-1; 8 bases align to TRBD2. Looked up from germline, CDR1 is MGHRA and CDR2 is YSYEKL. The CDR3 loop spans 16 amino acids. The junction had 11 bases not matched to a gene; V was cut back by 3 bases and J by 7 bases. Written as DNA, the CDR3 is TGCGCCAGCAGCCATCCACGGGCCGGGACTAGGAATGAGCAGTTCTTC. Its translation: CASSHPRAGTRNEQFF.